This passage covers 22 T cell receptor beta chains from one sample sequenced in a study of blood T cell repertoires in COVID-19. The repertoire was sequenced with immunoSEQ multiplex PCR; TCRdb's copy has only in-frame clones and lacks some. The table has roughly 320,000 clones, about nine tenths seen once; the top ten hold approximately 2%. Sequencing input: peripheral blood. The source is a woman aged 25-40 years with COVID-19, enrolled during active disease.

The CDR3 nucleotides are TGCGCCAGCAGCCAGGTACTAGCGGGGGAGTTAAGCACAGATACGCAGTATTTT. It is translated as CASSQVLAGELSTDTQYF. This chain uses TRBV4-3 with TRBJ2-3, with TRBD2 identical over 11 bases. The CDR3 has 18 residues. With V trimmed by 3 bases and J by 0 bases, 8 bases remained unmatched. The germline V gene encodes CDR1 LGHNA and CDR2 YSLEER.

The chain recombines TRBV5-4 with TRBJ2-1, with 9 bases that match TRBD2. With V trimmed by 3 bases and J by 8 bases, 6 bases remained unmatched. This CDR3 contains 14 residues. CDR1 and CDR2 (germline): SGHNT, YYREEE (reference sequence). This CDR3 reads CASSYGLATHEQFF. The DNA of the CDR3 is TGTGCCAGCAGCTACGGACTAGCGACGCATGAGCAGTTCTTC.

This rearrangement joins TRBV2 to TRBJ1-2; the match to TRBD1 covers 10 bases. The CDR3 has 14 amino acids. The V segment lost 6 bases and the J segment 9 bases; nucleotides outside the gene matches: 10. Germline V gene sequence: CDR1 SNHLY, CDR2 FYNNEI. The CDR3 region is CASSPTGGVTSYTF. The CDR3 region has the DNA TGTGCCAGCAGCCCGACAGGGGGCGTAACTAGCTACACCTTC. Looking up the rest from reference TRBV2 and TRBJ1-2 gives the full variable domain: EPEVTQTPSHQVTQMGQEVILRCVPISNHLYFYWYRQILGQKVEFLVSFYNNEISEKSEIFDDQFSVERPDGSNFTLKIRSTKLEDSAMYFCASSPTGGVTSYTFGSGTRLTVV.

This rearrangement joins TRBV20-1 to TRBJ1-1; D is unclear. The germline gives CDR1 DFQATT, CDR2 SNEGSKA (reference sequence). The CDR3 covers 15 residues. V lost 3 bases to trimming and J lost 0 bases, with 14 bases between them. In nucleotides, the CDR3 is TGCAGTGCTAGTAGAGGGTTCGAGGTGAACACTGAAGCTTTCTTT. Amino acids: CSASRGFEVNTEAFF.

The genes are TRBV6-6 and TRBJ1-6; weak D call: TRBD1 (5 bases). The CDR3 is 14 amino acids. Germline assignment: CDR1 MNHNY and CDR2 SVGAGI (reference sequence). V dropped 5 bases and J dropped 7 bases, with 12 bases sitting between them. The CDR3, as DNA: TGTGCCAGCAGTAAGGGGACTGAGAATTCACCCCTCCACTTT. Residues: CASSKGTENSPLHF.

The V call is TRBV7-9, the J call TRBJ1-1; D perhaps matches TRBD1 (6 bases). This CDR3 comprises 12 residues. Trimming shortened V by 6 bases and J by 2 bases, and 7 bases separated the two germline ends. Per germline, CDR1 SEHNR and CDR2 FQNEAQ (reference sequence). CDR3 DNA sequence: TGTGCCAGCAGAGGGGGAAACACTGAAGCTTTCTTT. It translates to CASRGGNTEAFF.

The rearrangement uses TRBV20-1 and TRBJ1-1, with D possibly matching TRBD1 (5 bases). The ends were cut back, 3 bases at V and 4 bases at J, with 15 bases in the middle. The CDR3 totals 14 residues. Germline loops: CDR1 DFQATT, CDR2 SNEGSKA (reference sequence). CDR3 protein: CSASGYGAGTEAFF. In DNA form, the CDR3 reads TGCAGTGCTAGTGGGTATGGGGCTGGCACTGAAGCTTTCTTT.

The chain is built from TRBV19 and TRBJ2-5; 9 bases fit TRBD2. Germline-derived CDR1 and CDR2 are LNHDA and SQIVND (reference sequence). The CDR3 totals 15 residues. Trimming took 0 bases from V and 4 from J; bases not matched to a gene: 3. CDR3 sequence: CASSIDAGGPETQYF. In nucleotides, the CDR3 is TGTGCCAGTAGTATAGACGCGGGGGGGCCAGAGACCCAGTACTTC.

V and J are TRBV11-2 and TRBJ1-1; 11 bases line up with TRBD1. From germline, CDR1 is SGHAT and CDR2 FQNNGV. This CDR3 has 17 residues. V lost 3 bases to trimming and J lost 7 bases; unmatched junction nucleotides: 13. CDR3 sequence reads: CASSFIGSRTGGYEAFF. The CDR3, as DNA: TGTGCCAGCAGCTTTATTGGCTCCCGGACAGGGGGCTATGAAGCTTTCTTT.

The rearrangement links TRBV6-5 to TRBJ2-1, with D possibly being TRBD1 (5 bases). Germline assignment: CDR1 MNHEY and CDR2 SVGAGI. The length of the CDR3 is 12 residues. Deletions cut 10 bases from V and 8 bases from J, with 15 bases between. The CDR3 sequence is CATRGRVHEQFF. Here the CDR3 DNA reads TGTGCCACCCGTGGCAGGGTGCATGAGCAGTTCTTC.

This chain links TRBV28 with TRBJ1-4; D is possibly TRBD1 (6 bases). The CDR3 length is 13 residues. Germline assignment: CDR1 MDHEN and CDR2 SYDVKM. V shed 10 bases and J shed 6 bases, with 15 bases lying between them. In nucleotides, the CDR3 is TGTGCCACCGGGGGGCGGGCGCATGAAAAACTGTTTTTT. Translated, it gives CATGGRAHEKLFF. The variable domain in full, completed from reference TRBV28 and TRBJ1-4, reads DVKVTQSSRYLVKRTGEKVFLECVQDMDHENMFWYRQDPGLGLRLIYFSYDVKMKEKGDIPEGYSVSREKKERFSLILESASTNQTSMYLCATGGRAHEKLFFGSGTQLSVL.

The rearrangement uses TRBV4-2 and TRBJ1-2; maybe TRBD1 (5 bases). Trimming cost V 0 bases and J 8 bases, with 13 bases left between them. This CDR3 spans 14 amino acids. CDR1 is LGHNA, CDR2 YNFKEQ, per germline. The CDR3 DNA follows: TGTGCCAGCAGCCAAGATAATCGCCAGGGCGGCTACACCTTC. This sequence encodes CASSQDNRQGGYTF.

This chain links TRBV7-9 with TRBJ2-2, with 7 bases identical to TRBD1. V shed 5 bases and J 1 base; nucleotides not matched to a gene: 4. This CDR3 contains 15 residues. Germline CDR1 is SEHNR and CDR2 is FQNEAQ (reference sequence). CDR3 bases: TGTGCCAGCAGCCCCAACAGGGGGAACACCGGGGAGCTGTTTTTT. Translating gives CASSPNRGNTGELFF.

V is TRBV6-2 or TRBV6-3 and J is TRBJ1-1, with a possible D match to TRBD1 (5 bases). CDR3 length: 13 residues. V was shortened by 5 bases and J by 3 bases, with 10 bases between the two germline ends. Germline V gene lookup returns CDR1 MNHEY and CDR2 SVGEGT. The CDR3 DNA sequence: TGTGCCAGCAGTCTACTACAGGACACTGAAGCTTTCTTT. It specifies CASSLLQDTEAFF.

This clone was seen more than once but under ten times. This chain joins TRBV7-8 and TRBJ1-1; TRBD1 matches at 12 bases. The CDR3 sequence is 15 residues long. CDR1 SGHVS and CDR2 FQNEAQ come from the germline V gene. The V gene end was trimmed by 3 bases and the J gene end by 5 bases; junction bases not matched to a gene: 4. The CDR3 DNA sequence: TGTGCCAGCAGCTTCCGGGACAGGGGGCTGACTGAAGCTTTCTTT. The encoded protein is CASSFRDRGLTEAFF.

The genes are TRBV13 and TRBJ1-1; D not certain. Germline lookup yields CDR1 PRHDT and CDR2 FYEKMQ (reference sequence). V dropped 4 bases and J dropped 0 bases, with 6 bases sitting between them. The CDR3 extends over 13 amino acids. The CDR3 region has the DNA TGTGCCAGCAGCTCCACAGTGAACACTGAAGCTTTCTTT. It translates to CASSSTVNTEAFF.

The chain is built from TRBV5-1 and TRBJ2-6; no clear D. Deletions cut 4 bases from V and 0 bases from J, with 14 bases between. This CDR3 is built from 17 residues. The V gene's germline CDR1 is SGHRS and CDR2 YFSETQ. CDR3 sequence (DNA): TGCGCCAGCAGCATCCCTCGCGTTGTCTCTGGGGCCAACGTCCTGACTTTC. Residues: CASSIPRVVSGANVLTF. Variable domain in full (rest from reference TRBV5-1 and TRBJ2-6): KAGVTQTPRYLIKTRGQQVTLSCSPISGHRSVSWYQQTPGQGLQFLFEYFSETQRNKGNFPGRFSGRQFSNSRSEMNVSTLELGDSALYLCASSIPRVVSGANVLTFGAGSRLTVL.

Regarding this clone: Germline is not matched at one junction end, which may reflect a read error. This chain uses TRBV19 with TRBJ2-3; TRBD2 aligns across 8 bases. Germline assignment: CDR1 LNHDA and CDR2 SQIVND (reference sequence). The CDR3 has 15 residues. The DNA for the CDR3 is TGTGCCAGTCATGATTGGCGGGGGGACACAGATACGCAGTGTTTT. Its protein is CASHDWRGDTDTQCF.

This chain uses TRBV28 with TRBJ2-5; the D gene is possibly TRBD1 (5 bases). V lost 7 bases to trimming and J lost 0 bases, with 12 bases between them. The CDR3 runs 14 residues. In germline, CDR1 is MDHEN, CDR2 SYDVKM. The CDR3 loop reads CASKLTANQETQYF. Here the CDR3 DNA reads TGTGCCAGCAAACTGACAGCTAACCAAGAGACCCAGTACTTC. The full variable domain, completed using reference TRBV28 and TRBJ2-5, is DVKVTQSSRYLVKRTGEKVFLECVQDMDHENMFWYRQDPGLGLRLIYFSYDVKMKEKGDIPEGYSVSREKKERFSLILESASTNQTSMYLCASKLTANQETQYFGPGTRLLVL.

For the CDR3, the DNA is TGCGCCAGCGACGTCCACGGGGAACGGAACACTGAAGCTTTCTTT. Translated, it gives CASDVHGERNTEAFF. The chain couples TRBV10-2 to TRBJ1-1, with D uncertain. Germline CDR1 reads WSHSY; CDR2 reads SAAADI. Trimming took off 8 bases at V and 1 base at J, with 17 bases between the two ends. CDR3 length: 15 amino acids.

This clone was picked up one time. The chain couples TRBV2 to TRBJ1-2; possible D gene TRBD1, 6 bases. There are 12 residues in the CDR3. V shed 5 bases and J shed 5 bases, with 9 bases lying between them. CDR1 SNHLY and CDR2 FYNNEI come from the germline V gene. The chain's CDR3 is CASSQQGYGYTF. The CDR3 nucleotides are TGTGCCAGCAGTCAACAGGGATATGGCTACACCTTC.

The chain is built from TRBV28 and TRBJ2-5; 8 bases are shared with TRBD2. The CDR3 has 15 residues. Germline loops: CDR1 MDHEN, CDR2 SYDVKM. The V segment lost 5 bases and the J segment 1 base; nucleotides outside the gene matches: 6. The CDR3 DNA is TGTGCCAGCAGTCTCACTAGCGGACCCCAAGAGACCCAGTACTTC. The encoded protein is CASSLTSGPQETQYF.